Listed here is a single TCR beta chain. There is no known antigen for this receptor. Nothing much larger sits one base from this clone, and base qualities are not available. Using the deep immunoSEQ assay, TCR CDR3 regions were amplified from genomic DNA by multiplex PCR. Extracted genomic DNA from each cell subset was spread evenly across all wells of several immunoSEQ 96-well plates, with each plate serving as a replicate. For sorted subsets, roughly 190 ng of genomic DNA, equivalent to roughly 33,000 T cell genomes, went into each replicate PCR. Purified libraries were measured with a Qubit 3.0 fluorometer, size-checked on a Bioanalyzer 2100, and measured again with the KAPA Library Quantification kit. A separate single-read 150-cycle Illumina NextSeq 550 flow cell was used to sequence each immunoSEQ 96-well plate. Per the original workflow: The immunoSEQ output contained only junctional sequences without quality scores, so filtering could not match that applied to full-length reads. Sequences were annotated with PyIR, a Python wrapper for IgBLAST v1.9, using IMGT germline references to assign V/J genes and CDR3. Any read was removed if the V/J assignment was weak (E-value above 1e-6), the CDR3 was missing, or the read contained stop codons, out-of-frame junctions, or ambiguous translated residues. V3J clonotypes were defined by identical inferred V gene, J gene, and CDR3 amino acid sequence. Percentage overlap between repertoires was computed as shared unique clonotypes divided by the size of the smaller repertoire. Three approaches were used to assess repertoire richness: RTK rarefaction, the Chao1 estimator, and Recon v2.1 estimates of unobserved clonotypes. Generation probabilities were computed with OLGA for all TCRbeta clonotypes obtained by the gDNA method from four donors. The table was pulled from immuneACCESS by TCRdb, which kept in-frame rearrangements only. Such tables lose some clones; where checked, under half of the loss comes from unresolved V genes, and the rest has no known cause. V, J and clone size reflect that table, while D and trimming were determined from the DNA. For this sample there are around 2.5 million clones; 93% appear just once. The ten largest clones add up to around 0.4% of the sample.

Healthy HIV-negative adults with no recently reported acute infections or vaccinations were included as donors. Only Caucasian adults living in Nashville, Tennessee, USA were represented among the donors. CD4+ T cells were enriched by magnetic negative selection, after which naive cells were positively selected on CD45RA and the negative fraction was taken as the memory subset. After blood collection by leukapheresis, PBMCs were isolated using Ficoll-Histopaque density gradient centrifugation and then cryopreserved in the vapor phase of liquid nitrogen. Analytical flow cytometry was used to check the purity and quantity of every magnetically sorted T cell population. Each sorted fraction had its genomic DNA isolated and then quantified by UV absorbance on a Nanodrop 2000c. The data are from a study of shared clonotypes between healthy human individuals (dated by TCRdb to the early 2020s). In the study overall: A couple of women and a few men aged 18 to 49 years were included in the cohort. Per donor, leukapheresis produced somewhere between about 0.9 and 9 billion PBMCs. To increase sequencing depth and limit assay-specific biases, TCR repertoire library preparation and sequencing were carried out by different laboratories using diverse techniques. For each donor, three plates each were used for CD4 naive and CD4 memory, two plates were used for CD8 naive, and one plate was used for CD8 memory. The study deeply sequenced blood TCR repertoires of five healthy adults to estimate repertoire size and the extent of clonotype sharing between individuals. Points the paper makes about the study in general: Based on pairwise subsampling, the degree of clonotype sharing among donors was expected to be affected by sequencing depth. The small number of donors limited the genetic and exposure-history diversity represented. Sampling was restricted to blood, and TCR repertoires in tissue are likely to differ from TCR repertoires in blood. Incomplete sequencing was indicated by rarefaction of sorted-subset datasets, despite the large sequencing depth. Estimated clonotype richness was generally larger for naive than for memory subsets. Approximately 5% of naive CD4, 3.5% of naive CD8, about 2.5% of memory CD4, and about 0.4% of memory CD8 clonotypes were shared across several donors. Compared with non-shared clonotypes, clonotypes shared by all four sorted-subset donors had higher generation probabilities.

The germline V gene specifies SGHTA as CDR1 and FQGNSA as CDR2. The CDR3 has 14 amino acids, counting the end cysteine and phenylalanine. Of all the DNA, just the CDR3 is kept, 42 bases in frame from base 1. V was cut back by 2 bases and J by 4 bases, leaving a gap of 11 bases between them. The source is a man aged 18 to 29 in good health. Some clones in this sample may be carry-over from other donors' samples. Here the chain combines TRBV7-2 and TRBJ1-2; the D gene cannot be resolved reliably. The specimen sequenced was naive CD4+ T cells from PBMCs. The cell subset or site label, as the study defines it: CD45RA+ positively selected. CDR3 protein: CASSLRWGTYGYTF. At the DNA level, the sequence is TGTGCCAGCAGCTTACGGTGGGGAACCTATGGCTACACCTTC.